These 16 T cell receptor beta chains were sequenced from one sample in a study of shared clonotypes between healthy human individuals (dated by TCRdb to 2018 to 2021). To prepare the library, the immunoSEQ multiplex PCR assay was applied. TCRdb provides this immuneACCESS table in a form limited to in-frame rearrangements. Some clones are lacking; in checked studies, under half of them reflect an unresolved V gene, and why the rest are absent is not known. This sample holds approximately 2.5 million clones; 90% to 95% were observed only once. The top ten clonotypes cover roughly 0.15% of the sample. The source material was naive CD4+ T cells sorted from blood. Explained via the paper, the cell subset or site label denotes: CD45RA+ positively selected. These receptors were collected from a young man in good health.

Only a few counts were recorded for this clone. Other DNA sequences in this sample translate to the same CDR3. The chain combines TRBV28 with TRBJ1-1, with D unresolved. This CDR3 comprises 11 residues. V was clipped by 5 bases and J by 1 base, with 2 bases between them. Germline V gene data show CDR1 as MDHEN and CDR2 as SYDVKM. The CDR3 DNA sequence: TGTGCCAGCAGTAGGAACACTGAAGCTTTCTTT. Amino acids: CASSRNTEAFF. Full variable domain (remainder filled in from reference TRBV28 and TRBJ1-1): DVKVTQSSRYLVKRTGEKVFLECVQDMDHENMFWYRQDPGLGLRLIYFSYDVKMKEKGDIPEGYSVSREKKERFSLILESASTNQTSMYLCASSRNTEAFFGQGTRLTVV.

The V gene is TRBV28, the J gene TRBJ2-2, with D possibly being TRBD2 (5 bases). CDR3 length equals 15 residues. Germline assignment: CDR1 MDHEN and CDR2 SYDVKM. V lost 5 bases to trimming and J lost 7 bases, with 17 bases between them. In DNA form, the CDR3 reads TGTGCCAGCAGTCTCGCCGGGAAAAGCAACGGGGAGCTGTTTTTT. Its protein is CASSLAGKSNGELFF. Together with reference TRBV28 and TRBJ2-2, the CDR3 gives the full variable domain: DVKVTQSSRYLVKRTGEKVFLECVQDMDHENMFWYRQDPGLGLRLIYFSYDVKMKEKGDIPEGYSVSREKKERFSLILESASTNQTSMYLCASSLAGKSNGELFFGEGSRLTVL.

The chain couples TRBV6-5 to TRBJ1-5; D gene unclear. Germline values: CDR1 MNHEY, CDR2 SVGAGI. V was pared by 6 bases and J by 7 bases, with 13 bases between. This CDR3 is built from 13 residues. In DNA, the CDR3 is TGTGCCAGCAGCCTCTCTCCCTGGCAGCCCCAGCATTTT. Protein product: CASSLSPWQPQHF.

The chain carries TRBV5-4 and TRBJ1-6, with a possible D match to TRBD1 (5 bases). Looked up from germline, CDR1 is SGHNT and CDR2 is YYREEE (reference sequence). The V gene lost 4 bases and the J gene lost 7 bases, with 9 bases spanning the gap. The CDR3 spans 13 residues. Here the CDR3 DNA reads TGTGCCAGCAGCCCTGGGGGGAATTCACCCCTCCACTTT. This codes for CASSPGGNSPLHF.

In DNA form, the CDR3 reads TGTGCCAGCAGTTTTGGCAGCGGGTCAACACCCCTCCACTTT. Translation: CASSFGSGSTPLHF. The chain is built from TRBV27 and TRBJ1-6; no definite D call. CDR1 is MNHEY and CDR2 is SMNVEV in the germline V gene (reference sequence). This CDR3 contains 14 residues. V was cut by 3 bases and J by 11 bases, with 14 bases left in between.

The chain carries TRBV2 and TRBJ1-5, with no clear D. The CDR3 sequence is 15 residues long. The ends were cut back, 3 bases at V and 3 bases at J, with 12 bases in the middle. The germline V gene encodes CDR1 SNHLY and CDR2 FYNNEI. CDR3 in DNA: TGTGCCAGCAGTGATGTCTCCGGGGACAATCAGCCCCAGCATTTT. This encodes CASSDVSGDNQPQHF.

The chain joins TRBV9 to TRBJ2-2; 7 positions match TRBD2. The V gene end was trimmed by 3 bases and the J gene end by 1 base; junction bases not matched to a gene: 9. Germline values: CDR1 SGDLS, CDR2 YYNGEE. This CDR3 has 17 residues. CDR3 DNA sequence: TGTGCCAGCAGCGAGTCTCGGCTAGCGGTGAACACCGGGGAGCTGTTTTTT. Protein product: CASSESRLAVNTGELFF.

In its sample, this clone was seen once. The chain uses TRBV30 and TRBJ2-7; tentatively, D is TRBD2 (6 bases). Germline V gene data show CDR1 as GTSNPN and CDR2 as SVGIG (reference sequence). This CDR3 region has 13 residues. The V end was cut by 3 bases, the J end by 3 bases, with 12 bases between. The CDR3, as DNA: TGTGCCTGGAGGGGGGACTCGTTCTACGAGCAGTACTTC. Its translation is CAWRGDSFYEQYF.

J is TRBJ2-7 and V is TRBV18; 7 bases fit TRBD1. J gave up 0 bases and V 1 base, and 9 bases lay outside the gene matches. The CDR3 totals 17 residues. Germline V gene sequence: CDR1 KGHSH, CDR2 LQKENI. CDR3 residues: CASSPRPLAGGSYEQYF. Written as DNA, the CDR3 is TGTGCCAGCTCACCACGCCCCCTGGCAGGGGGCTCCTACGAGCAGTACTTC.

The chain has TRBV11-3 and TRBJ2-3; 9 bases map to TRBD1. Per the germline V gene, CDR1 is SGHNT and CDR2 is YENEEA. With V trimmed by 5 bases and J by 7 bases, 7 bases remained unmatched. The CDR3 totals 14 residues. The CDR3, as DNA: TGTGCCAGCAGCGTCGGACAGGGGCTAAATACGCAGTATTTT. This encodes CASSVGQGLNTQYF.

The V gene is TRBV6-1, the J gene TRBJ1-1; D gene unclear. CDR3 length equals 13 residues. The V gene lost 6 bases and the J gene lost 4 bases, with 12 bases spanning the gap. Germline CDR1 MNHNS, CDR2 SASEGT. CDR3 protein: CASSQIWSTEAFF. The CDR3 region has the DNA TGTGCCAGCAGCCAGATATGGAGCACTGAAGCTTTCTTT.

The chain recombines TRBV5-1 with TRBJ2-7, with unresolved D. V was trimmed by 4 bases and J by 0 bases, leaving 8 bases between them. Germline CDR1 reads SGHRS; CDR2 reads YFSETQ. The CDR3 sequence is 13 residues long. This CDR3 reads CASSATSSYEQYF. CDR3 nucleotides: TGCGCCAGCAGCGCTACCTCCTCCTACGAGCAGTACTTC.

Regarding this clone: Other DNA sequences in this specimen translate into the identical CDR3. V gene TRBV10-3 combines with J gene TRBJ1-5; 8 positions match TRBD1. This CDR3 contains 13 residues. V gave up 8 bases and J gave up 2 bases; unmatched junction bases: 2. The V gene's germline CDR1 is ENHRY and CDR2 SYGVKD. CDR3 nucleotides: TGTGCCATCGGACAGGGCGGCAATCAGCCCCAGCATTTT. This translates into CAIGQGGNQPQHF.

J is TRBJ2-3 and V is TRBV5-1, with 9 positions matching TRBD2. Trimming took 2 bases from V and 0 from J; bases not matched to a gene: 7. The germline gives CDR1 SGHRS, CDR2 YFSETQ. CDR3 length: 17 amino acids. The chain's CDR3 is CASSLPPSGTSTDTQYF. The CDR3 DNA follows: TGCGCCAGCAGCTTACCCCCTAGCGGGACTAGCACAGATACGCAGTATTTT. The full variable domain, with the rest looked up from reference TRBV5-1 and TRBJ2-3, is KAGVTQTPRYLIKTRGQQVTLSCSPISGHRSVSWYQQTPGQGLQFLFEYFSETQRNKGNFPGRFSGRQFSNSRSEMNVSTLELGDSALYLCASSLPPSGTSTDTQYFGPGTRLTVL.

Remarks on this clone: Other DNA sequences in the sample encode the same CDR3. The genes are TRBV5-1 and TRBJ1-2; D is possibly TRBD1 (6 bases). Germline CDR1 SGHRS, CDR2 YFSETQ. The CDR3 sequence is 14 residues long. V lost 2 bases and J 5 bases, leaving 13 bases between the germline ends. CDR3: CASSLTGSGYGYTF. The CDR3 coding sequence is TGCGCCAGCAGCTTAACAGGGTCTGGATATGGCTACACCTTC. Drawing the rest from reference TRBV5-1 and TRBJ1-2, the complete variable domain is KAGVTQTPRYLIKTRGQQVTLSCSPISGHRSVSWYQQTPGQGLQFLFEYFSETQRNKGNFPGRFSGRQFSNSRSEMNVSTLELGDSALYLCASSLTGSGYGYTFGSGTRLTVV.

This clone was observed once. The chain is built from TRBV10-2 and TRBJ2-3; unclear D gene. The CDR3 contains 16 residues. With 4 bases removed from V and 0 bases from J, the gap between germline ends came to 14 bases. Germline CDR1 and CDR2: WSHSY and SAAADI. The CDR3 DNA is TGCGCCAGCAGTGTGTTAGGAGCACCCAGCACAGATACGCAGTATTTT. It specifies CASSVLGAPSTDTQYF.